This T cell receptor (beta chain) was captured in a study of T cell changes during pregnancy in multiple sclerosis. This clone was detected only once. Measured with immunoSEQ multiplex PCR; TCRdb has only the in-frame clones, and not every one. The data show tens of thousands of clones, about 92% seen once. CDR1 LNHDA and CDR2 SQIVND come from the germline V gene (reference sequence). With 1 base removed from V and 0 bases from J, the gap between germline ends came to 9 bases. The CDR3 runs 15 residues. The origin of this receptor is a female donor in good health, enrolled as a control in a pregnancy study. Sequenced here: peripheral blood, sampled in the first trimester of pregnancy. The chain combines TRBV19 with TRBJ1-1; the D is unclear. CDR3 sequence (DNA): TGTGCCAGTAGTATAGTCCACAGTTTGAACACTGAAGCTTTCTTT. Protein product: CASSIVHSLNTEAFF.